Each of the 28 T cell receptor beta chains below was sequenced from the same sample in a study of cytomegalovirus exposure and HLA in healthy donors. Vbeta (60) and Jbeta (13) primers were used in the PCR. Here immunoSEQ multiplex PCR was the method, and the copy in TCRdb shows in-frame clones only, minus some. The table includes tens of thousands of clones, 78% detected once. Sequencing input: PBMCs. These receptors were obtained from a male donor in good health and CMV-seropositive.

The table lists this clone with a count of one. J is TRBJ1-1 and V is TRBV28; D gene ambiguous. In germline, CDR1 is MDHEN, CDR2 SYDVKM. The V end was cut by 7 bases, the J end by 6 bases, with 18 bases between. CDR3 length: 14 residues. The CDR3 region has the DNA TGTGCCAGCATAGCTTCCGGGGTCGGCTCTGAAGCTTTCTTT. The encoded protein is CASIASGVGSEAFF.

The chain joins TRBV5-6 to TRBJ2-3; D gene uncertain. With 2 bases removed from V and 4 bases from J, the gap between germline ends came to 5 bases. In germline, CDR1 is SGHDT, CDR2 YYEEEE. CDR3 length: 12 residues. The CDR3: CASSFNADTQYF. In DNA, the CDR3 is TGTGCCAGCAGCTTTAATGCAGATACGCAGTATTTT.

The chain recombines TRBV14 with TRBJ2-7, with unresolved D. Germline V CDR1 and CDR2: SGHDN, FVKESK. The CDR3 spans 11 residues. V shed 3 bases and J shed 3 bases, with 3 bases lying between them. The chain's CDR3 is CASSHNYEQYF. In DNA, the CDR3 is TGTGCCAGCAGCCATAACTACGAGCAGTACTTC.

The chain links TRBV19 to TRBJ2-7; D unresolved. There are 11 residues in the CDR3. Germline V gene sequence: CDR1 LNHDA, CDR2 SQIVND (reference sequence). The V end was cut by 4 bases, the J end by 3 bases, with 4 bases between. In DNA, the CDR3 is TGTGCCAGTAGTACTAACTACGAGCAGTACTTC. Translation gives CASSTNYEQYF.

The chain carries TRBV5-6 and TRBJ1-1; TRBD1 aligns across 7 bases. Germline V lookup: CDR1 SGHDT, CDR2 YYEEEE. CDR3 length: 14 amino acids. J was trimmed by 3 bases and V by 6 bases; bases with no gene match: 8. CDR3 residues: CASKVEQGDTEAFF. CDR3 in DNA: TGTGCCAGCAAAGTAGAGCAGGGGGACACTGAAGCTTTCTTT.

The chain is built from TRBV1 and TRBJ2-4; the table's D call, TRBD1, has no DNA check behind it. TRBV1 is termed a pseudogene. This CDR3 has 18 amino acids. The chain's CDR3 is CTSSQDLWDRGAKNIQYF. The CDR3 nucleotides read TGCACCAGCAGCCAAGATCTTTGGGACAGGGGGGCCAAAAACATTCAGTACTTC.

The V gene is TRBV6-6, the J gene TRBJ1-4; 7 bases agree with TRBD1. Germline loops: CDR1 MNHNY, CDR2 SVGAGI (reference sequence). J gave up 8 bases and V 4 bases, and 13 bases lay outside the gene matches. There are 16 residues in the CDR3. As DNA, the CDR3 is TGTGCCAGCAGTTCCGGCGAGGGGGCAGGAGAGGAAAAACTGTTTTTT. Translation: CASSSGEGAGEEKLFF.

This clone was seen a few times. The chain uses TRBV7-9 and TRBJ2-7; possible D gene TRBD1, 5 bases. The CDR3 runs 14 residues. The germline CDR1 and CDR2 sequences are SEHNR and FQNEAQ (reference sequence). Deletions cut 1 base from V and 1 base from J, with 8 bases between. This chain's CDR3 is CASSLGQRSYEQYF. The CDR3 DNA follows: TGTGCCAGCAGCTTAGGACAGAGATCCTACGAGCAGTACTTC.

The chain uses TRBV5-1 and TRBJ1-6; D remains ambiguous. V dropped 4 bases and J dropped 8 bases, with 13 bases sitting between them. The CDR3 is made up of 14 amino acids. The germline CDR1 and CDR2 sequences are SGHRS and YFSETQ. The CDR3 reads CASSEGVYDSPLHF. The CDR3 DNA reads as TGCGCCAGCAGCGAAGGAGTGTATGATTCACCCCTCCACTTT.

This chain joins TRBV28 and TRBJ2-7; the match to TRBD2 covers 9 bases. This CDR3 contains 15 residues. CDR1 and CDR2 from the germline V gene are MDHEN and SYDVKM. The V and J ends lost 2 bases and 8 bases, in that order; junction bases with no gene match: 10. Here the CDR3 DNA reads TGTGCCAGCAGTTTAGTGTCGACTAGCGGCAGGAAGCAGTACTTC. Its translation is CASSLVSTSGRKQYF.

V and J are TRBV13 and TRBJ2-4; 12 positions agree with TRBD2. The CDR3 totals 17 residues. The ends lost 1 base at V and 3 bases at J; junction bases unmatched: 4. Germline lookup yields CDR1 PRHDT and CDR2 FYEKMQ (reference sequence). CDR3 bases: TGTGCCAGCAGCTTAGCCCCTAGCGGGGGGGTCAAAAACATTCAGTACTTC. This sequence encodes CASSLAPSGGVKNIQYF.

The chain couples TRBV4-1 to TRBJ2-5; 12 bases align to TRBD2. Germline values: CDR1 MGHRA, CDR2 YSYEKL. There are 18 residues in the CDR3. V shed 3 bases, J shed 5 bases, and the junction held 13 bases outside the gene matches. In nucleotides, the CDR3 is TGCGCCAGCAGCCACCCCGCTAGCGGGAGGGCGGGGATGGAGACCCAGTACTTC. This gives the protein CASSHPASGRAGMETQYF.

This chain uses TRBV6-6 with TRBJ1-1, with D possibly matching TRBD1 (5 bases). The CDR3 length is 16 residues. Germline loops: CDR1 MNHNY, CDR2 SVGAGI (reference sequence). Trimming stripped 0 bases from V and 4 bases from J, with 15 bases between. The CDR3 here is CASSYSTGGGATEAFF. As DNA, the CDR3 is TGTGCCAGCAGTTACTCGACCGGGGGGGGTGCCACTGAAGCTTTCTTT.

The chain carries TRBV6-5 and TRBJ1-1; TRBD1 aligns across 9 bases. The CDR3 totals 14 residues. Trimming at V came to 4 bases and at J to 7 bases, leaving 7 bases not matched to a gene. CDR1 MNHEY and CDR2 SVGAGI come from the germline V gene. CDR3 sequence reads: CASSSQQGALEAFF. CDR3 in DNA: TGTGCCAGCAGTTCTCAACAGGGGGCCCTTGAAGCTTTCTTT.

This clone was detected only once. The V call is TRBV19, the J call TRBJ1-2; D gene unclear. V was shortened by 5 bases and J by 5 bases, with 18 bases between the two germline ends. Germline V gives CDR1 LNHDA, CDR2 SQIVND (reference sequence). The CDR3 covers 15 residues. The CDR3 loop is CASSPRRRQEYGYTF. As DNA, the CDR3 is TGTGCCAGTAGTCCCCGCAGGCGTCAAGAGTATGGCTACACCTTC.

The chain is built from TRBV5-4 and TRBJ1-2, with 9 bases fitting TRBD1. Looked up from germline, CDR1 is SGHNT and CDR2 is YYREEE (reference sequence). The ends lost 4 bases at V and 4 bases at J; junction bases unmatched: 14. The CDR3 has 17 residues. The CDR3 region has the DNA TGTGCCAGCAGCGGTGACTTGACAGGGGGTACCCTCTATGGCTACACCTTC. Translation gives CASSGDLTGGTLYGYTF.

The V gene is TRBV6-1, the J gene TRBJ2-5, with 9 bases that match TRBD1. The last part of the DNA fits TRBJ2-7 better; the J call may be wrong. Germline V lookup: CDR1 MNHNS, CDR2 SASEGT. The CDR3 length is 15 residues. The CDR3 bases are TGTGCCAGCAGTCCCGGGACAGGGATCTCCTACGAGCAGTACTTC. It translates to CASSPGTGISYEQYF.

In its sample, this clone was seen a few times. Other nucleotide sequences from this sample produce the same CDR3. The rearrangement joins TRBV27 to TRBJ2-7; D not certain. The CDR3 is made up of 12 amino acids. CDR1 MNHEY and CDR2 SMNVEV come from the germline V gene (reference sequence). Trimming shortened V by 6 bases and J by 4 bases, and 10 bases separated the two germline ends. The CDR3 coding sequence is TGTGCCAGCAGGCTGGCGGCATACGAGCAGTACTTC. It encodes CASRLAAYEQYF.

This chain joins TRBV19 and TRBJ2-5, with D tentatively TRBD1 (7 bases). The ends were cut back, 2 bases at V and 2 bases at J, with 9 bases in the middle. CDR3 length: 14 residues. The germline CDR1 and CDR2 sequences are LNHDA and SQIVND (reference sequence). The CDR3 sequence: CASSIQGGQETQYF. The DNA for the CDR3 is TGTGCCAGTAGTATACAGGGGGGACAAGAGACCCAGTACTTC.

V is TRBV4-1 and J is TRBJ2-1; 7 bases map to TRBD1. Germline V lookup: CDR1 MGHRA, CDR2 YSYEKL. The CDR3 is 18 residues long. Germline trimming cut 0 bases from V and 5 bases from J; bases unmatched to any gene: 13. The CDR3 DNA reads TGCGCCAGCAGCCAAGATGTAGTTGTCAGGGGGAAGGACAATGAGCAGTTCTTC. This gives the protein CASSQDVVVRGKDNEQFF.

The rearrangement links TRBV29-1 to TRBJ1-1; tentative D call: TRBD1 (5 bases). This CDR3 is built from 12 residues. CDR1 SQVTM and CDR2 ANQGSEA come from the germline V gene. V shed 4 bases and J shed 4 bases, with 10 bases lying between them. CDR3 sequence: CSVVPGGTEAFF. In DNA form, the CDR3 reads TGCAGCGTTGTGCCGGGGGGCACTGAAGCTTTCTTT.

This clone was counted between two and nine times. V usage is TRBV7-9 and J usage is TRBJ2-2, with a possible D match to TRBD1 (6 bases). Germline loops: CDR1 SEHNR, CDR2 FQNEAQ (reference sequence). CDR3 size: 16 residues. The V gene lost 5 bases and the J gene lost 2 bases, with 15 bases spanning the gap. CDR3 sequence (DNA): TGTGCCAGCAGCCGAGTGGACAGCCTAAACACCGGGGAGCTGTTTTTT. This encodes CASSRVDSLNTGELFF.

This clone has a single count. The chain uses TRBV7-3 and TRBJ1-2; no definite D call. V was cut by 3 bases and J by 8 bases, with 7 bases left in between. The germline V gene encodes CDR1 SGHTA and CDR2 FQGTGA. This CDR3 contains 11 residues. CDR3 sequence: CASSFPGGYTF. The CDR3 DNA sequence: TGTGCCAGCAGCTTCCCGGGGGGCTACACCTTC.

The chain has TRBV9 and TRBJ1-1; D not resolved. Trimming removed 1 base from V and 5 bases from J, with 9 bases in between. The CDR3 extends over 13 amino acids. Germline assignment: CDR1 SGDLS and CDR2 YYNGEE. CDR3 residues: CASSVYEDTEAFF. In nucleotides, the CDR3 is TGTGCCAGCAGCGTATATGAGGATACTGAAGCTTTCTTT. Supplemented by reference TRBV9 and TRBJ1-1, the full variable domain reads DSGVTQTPKHLITATGQRVTLRCSPRSGDLSVYWYQQSLDQGLQFLIQYYNGEERAKGNILERFSAQQFPDLHSELNLSSLELGDSALYFCASSVYEDTEAFFGQGTRLTVV.

The CDR3 here is CASSFRLSLQGADQPQHF. The CDR3 bases are TGTGCCAGCAGTTTTAGGCTTAGCCTACAGGGGGCCGATCAGCCCCAGCATTTT. This chain connects TRBV28 to TRBJ1-5, with 9 nucleotides matching TRBD1. CDR1 is MDHEN and CDR2 is SYDVKM in the germline V gene. V was clipped by 3 bases and J by 5 bases; unmatched bases: 14. CDR3 length: 18 residues.

The V call is TRBV6-5, the J call TRBJ2-5; D may be TRBD2 (6 bases). V was shortened by 7 bases and J by 7 bases, with 13 bases between the two germline ends. CDR3 length equals 12 residues. In germline, CDR1 is MNHEY, CDR2 SVGAGI. CDR3 amino acids: CASKSGVGTQYF. For the CDR3, the DNA is TGTGCCAGCAAGTCGGGGGTGGGGACCCAGTACTTC.

The genes are TRBV27 and TRBJ1-2, with D uncertain. The CDR3 consists of 14 residues. The V gene lost 4 bases and the J gene lost 7 bases, with 16 bases spanning the gap. CDR1 is MNHEY and CDR2 is SMNVEV in the germline V gene (reference sequence). DNA for the CDR3: TGTGCCAGCAGTTACGGGAGAGGGATGGGTGGCTACACCTTC. Amino acid sequence: CASSYGRGMGGYTF.

The chain combines TRBV4-3 with TRBJ1-2; 8 bases are a match to TRBD1. This CDR3 contains 16 residues. With V trimmed by 0 bases and J by 2 bases, 5 bases remained unmatched. The germline CDR1 and CDR2 sequences are LGHNA and YSLEER. CDR3 region: CASSQDRTGWNYGYTF. CDR3 nucleotide sequence: TGCGCCAGCAGCCAAGATAGGACAGGGTGGAACTATGGCTACACCTTC.